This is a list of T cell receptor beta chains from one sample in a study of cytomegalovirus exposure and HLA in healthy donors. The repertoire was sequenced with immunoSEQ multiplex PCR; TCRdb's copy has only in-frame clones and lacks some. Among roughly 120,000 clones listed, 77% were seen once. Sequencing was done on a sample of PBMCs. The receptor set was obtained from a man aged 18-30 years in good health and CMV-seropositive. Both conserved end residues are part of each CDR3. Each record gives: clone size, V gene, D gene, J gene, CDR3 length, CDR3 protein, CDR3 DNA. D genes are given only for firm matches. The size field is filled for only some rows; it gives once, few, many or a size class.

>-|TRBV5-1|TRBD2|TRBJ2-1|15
CASSLGTSGSDEQFF
TGCGCCAGCAGCTTGGGGACTAGCGGGAGTGATGAGCAGTTCTTC
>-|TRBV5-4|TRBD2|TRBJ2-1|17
CASSSSSGRTSYNEQFF
TGTGCCAGCAGCTCCTCTAGCGGGCGAACCTCCTACAATGAGCAGTTCTTC
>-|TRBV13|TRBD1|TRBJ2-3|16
CASSPRDRGGTDTQYF
TGTGCCAGCAGCCCTCGGGACAGGGGAGGAACAGATACGCAGTATTTT
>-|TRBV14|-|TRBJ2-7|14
CASSQAPVAYEQYF
TGTGCCAGCAGCCAAGCCCCGGTCGCCTACGAGCAGTACTTC
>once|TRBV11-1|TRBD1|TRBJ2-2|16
CASTQDREYNTGELFF
TGTGCCAGCACTCAGGACAGGGAATATAACACCGGGGAGCTGTTTTTT
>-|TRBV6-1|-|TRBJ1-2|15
CASSEGNRSPYGYTF
TGTGCCAGCAGTGAAGGAAACAGGTCACCCTATGGCTACACCTTC
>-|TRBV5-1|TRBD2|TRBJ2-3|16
CASSLKSGRGTDTQYF
TGCGCCAGCAGCTTAAAAAGCGGGAGGGGAACAGATACGCAGTATTTT
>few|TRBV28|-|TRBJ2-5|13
CASTTGGQETQYF
TGTGCCAGCACCACGGGTGGGCAAGAGACCCAGTACTTC
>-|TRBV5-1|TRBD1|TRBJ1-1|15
CASSHVTGGTTEAFF
TGCGCCAGCAGCCATGTGACAGGGGGGACGACTGAAGCTTTCTTT
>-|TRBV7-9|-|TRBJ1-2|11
CAGSLGEGYTF
TGTGCCGGCAGCCTCGGGGAAGGCTACACCTTC
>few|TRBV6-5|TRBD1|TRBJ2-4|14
CASSRTGVGNSQYF
TGTGCCAGCAGCCGAACAGGGGTTGGAAACAGTCAGTACTTC
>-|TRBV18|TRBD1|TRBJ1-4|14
CASSTGQGAEKLFF
TGTGCCAGCTCAACCGGACAGGGGGCCGAAAAACTGTTTTTT
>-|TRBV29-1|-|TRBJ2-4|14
CSVQRTQGKNIQYF
TGCAGCGTCCAAAGGACCCAGGGCAAAAACATTCAGTACTTC
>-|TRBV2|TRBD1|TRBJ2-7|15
CASSEGQGAHYEQYF
TGTGCCAGCAGTGAAGGACAGGGGGCACACTACGAGCAGTACTTC
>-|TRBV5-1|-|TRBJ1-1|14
CASSLDRVNTEAFF
TGCGCCAGCAGCTTGGACAGGGTGAACACTGAAGCTTTCTTT
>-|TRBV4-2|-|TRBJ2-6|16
CASSQDDSSGANGLTF
TGTGCCAGCAGCCAAGATGACAGCTCTGGGGCCAACGGCCTGACTTTC
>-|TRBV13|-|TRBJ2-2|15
CASSLYNRATGELFF
TGTGCCAGCAGCTTATATAACAGGGCAACCGGGGAGCTGTTTTTT
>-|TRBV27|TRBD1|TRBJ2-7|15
CASSFRLTGGYEQYF
TGTGCCAGCAGTTTCCGTTTGACAGGGGGCTACGAGCAGTACTTC
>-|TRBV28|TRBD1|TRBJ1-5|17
CASRPGQGKFSNQPQHF
TGTGCCAGCAGACCGGGACAGGGCAAATTTAGCAATCAGCCCCAGCATTTT
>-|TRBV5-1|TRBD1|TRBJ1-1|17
CASSGGGTGGAATEAFF
TGCGCCAGCAGCGGCGGCGGGACAGGGGGCGCGGCCACTGAAGCTTTCTTT
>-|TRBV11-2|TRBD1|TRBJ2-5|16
CASSSAGTDHKETQYF
TGTGCCAGCAGCTCTGCCGGGACAGACCATAAAGAGACCCAGTACTTC
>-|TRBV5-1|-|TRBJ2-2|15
CASSPGNSNTGELFF
TGCGCCAGCAGCCCAGGAAATTCGAACACCGGGGAGCTGTTTTTT
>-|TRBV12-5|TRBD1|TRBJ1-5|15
CASGPGTGGNQPQHF
TGTGCTAGTGGACCCGGGACAGGGGGCAATCAGCCCCAGCATTTT
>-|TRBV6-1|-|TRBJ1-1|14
CASNSRGTNTEAFF
TGTGCCAGCAATAGTCGGGGGACTAACACTGAAGCTTTCTTT
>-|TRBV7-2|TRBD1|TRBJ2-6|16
CASSLNRGYGANVLTF
TGTGCCAGCAGCTTAAACAGGGGTTATGGGGCCAACGTCCTGACTTTC
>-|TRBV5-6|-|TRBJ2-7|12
CASSVEFAEQYF
TGTGCCAGCAGCGTCGAGTTTGCCGAGCAGTACTTC
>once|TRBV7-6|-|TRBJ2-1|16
CASTVSGPTNHNEQFF
TGTGCCAGCACCGTCTCAGGGCCTACTAACCACAATGAGCAGTTCTTC